This T cell receptor beta chain came from a study of Ad26.COV2.S vaccination and SARS-CoV-2 variants. Study in general: Donor was in the COV1001 Ad26.COV2.S trial arm. Recipients of Ad26.COV2.S got it intramuscularly, once or twice 56 days apart.

The data were produced by immunoSEQ multiplex PCR, yet TCRdb's version contains in-frame clones alone and is incomplete. There are 510,000 or so clones in the sample; 87% occur only once, and around 13% lies in the top ten. The treatment is: some 20 received Ad26.COV2.S at low or high dose, single or two shots; about 5 received placebo; per-sample allocation not given. It was on day 63 after the first vaccine or placebo injection that samples were taken. Study-wide results and limits: Non-spike TCR breadth showed similarity between vaccine and placebo recipients. Using TCR breadth and depth analyses may have led to underestimated total T cell responses.

For this clone: The antigen is undetermined.

With V trimmed by 3 bases and J by 2 bases, 6 bases remained unmatched. Germline V CDR1 and CDR2: SQVTM, ANQGSEA. This CDR3 spans 15 amino acids. The sequence was obtained from a person between 18 and 65 years old who received the Ad26.COV2.S COVID-19 vaccine or a placebo. The chain links TRBV29-1 to TRBJ2-2, with TRBD1 matching 7 bases. Specimen: peripheral blood, collected in a trial of Ad26.COV2.S vaccine versus placebo. CDR3 DNA sequence: TGCAGCGTTGATGTGGCAGGGGGAAACACCGGGGAGCTGTTTTTT. Translating gives CSVDVAGGNTGELFF.